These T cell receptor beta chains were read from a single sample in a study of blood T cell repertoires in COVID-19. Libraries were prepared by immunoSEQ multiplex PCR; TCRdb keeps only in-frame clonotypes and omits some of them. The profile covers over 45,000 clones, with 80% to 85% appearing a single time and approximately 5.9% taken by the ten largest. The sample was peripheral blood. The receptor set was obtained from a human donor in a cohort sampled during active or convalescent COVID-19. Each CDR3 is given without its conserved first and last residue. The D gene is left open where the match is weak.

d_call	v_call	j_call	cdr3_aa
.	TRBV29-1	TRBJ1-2	SVEFQGFYGYT
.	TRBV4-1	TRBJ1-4	ASSHLRSRGIRNEKLF
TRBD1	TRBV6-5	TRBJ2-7	ATLKGQGRDEQY
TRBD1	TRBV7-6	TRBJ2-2	ASSLAPGTGITGELF
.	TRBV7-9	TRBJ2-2	ASSFTGRQTGELF
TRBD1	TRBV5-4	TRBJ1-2	ASSSTGGNYGYT
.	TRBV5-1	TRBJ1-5	ASSLQEGSQPQH
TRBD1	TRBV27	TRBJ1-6	ASRFDRVHNSPLH
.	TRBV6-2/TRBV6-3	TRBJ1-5	ASSYSGLFRQPQH
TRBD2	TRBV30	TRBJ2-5	AWAGTSVETQY
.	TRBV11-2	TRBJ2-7	ASSSNDRLNYEQY
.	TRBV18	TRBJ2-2	ASSRRGPSNTGELF
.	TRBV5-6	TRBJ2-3	ASRNWGGADTQY
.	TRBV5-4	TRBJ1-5	ASSLGGGTLNQPQH
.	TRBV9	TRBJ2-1	ASSAGGYNNEQF
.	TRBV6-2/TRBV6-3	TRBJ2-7	ASSRRSTIYEQY
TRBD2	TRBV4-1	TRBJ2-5	ASSPLRLAGQETQY
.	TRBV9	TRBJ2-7	ASSVAGYPYEQY
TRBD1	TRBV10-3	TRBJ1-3	AISRQGTLSGNTIY
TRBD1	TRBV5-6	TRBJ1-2	ASSLKGQGSGGYT
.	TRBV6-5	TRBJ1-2	ASSPRAGRGDGYT
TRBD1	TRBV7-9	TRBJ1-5	ASSLGQAWSAQH
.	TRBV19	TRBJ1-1	ASSIDTRYRENTEAF
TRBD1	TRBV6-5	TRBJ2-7	ASRRDSALYEQY
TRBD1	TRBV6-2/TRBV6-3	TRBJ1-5	ASSFTGTGGRRQPQH
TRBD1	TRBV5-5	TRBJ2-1	AGGQGAVNEQF
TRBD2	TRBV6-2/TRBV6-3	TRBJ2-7	ASSYTPWTSGGYEQY
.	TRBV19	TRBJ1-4	ASSKRDTFSTNEKLF
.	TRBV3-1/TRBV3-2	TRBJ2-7	ASSQESVGVGEQY
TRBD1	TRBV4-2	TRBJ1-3	ASSPGGTFSGNTIY
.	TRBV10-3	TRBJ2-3	AISDHLGADTQY
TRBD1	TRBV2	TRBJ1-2	ASSLGQGYGYT